Presented here are 25 T cell receptor beta chains from one specimen sequenced in a study of T cells in Graves' hyperthyroidism and ophthalmopathy. Amplification yielded TCR beta CDR3 regions, with RNA transcripts as the source. The HTBI primer set served for first-round RT-PCR of the TCR CDR3. TCRdb used MiXCR to reprocess the multiplex PCR reads, holding one entry per CDR3 protein. The table records fewer than 900,000 distinct CDR3 sequences, roughly a sixth of them present only once. The sequenced sample consisted of blood. The receptors stem from a woman aged 45 to 65 with Graves' hyperthyroidism that later progressed to Graves' ophthalmopathy.

This clonotype turned up a few times. The genes are TRBV10-3 and TRBJ1-3; possible D gene TRBD1, 5 bases. This CDR3 has 15 residues. Germline V gene data show CDR1 as ENHRY and CDR2 as SYGVKD. V was shortened by 3 bases and J by 2 bases, with 11 bases between the two germline ends. CDR3 bases: TGTGCCATCAGTGACGCAAAGGGGCCTGGAAACACCATATATTTT. Its protein product is CAISDAKGPGNTIYF.

This clonotype was observed a handful of times. This chain joins TRBV7-9 and TRBJ2-1; 12 nucleotides line up with TRBD2. Germline V lookup: CDR1 SEHNR, CDR2 FQNEAQ (reference sequence). V shed 6 bases and J 10 bases; nucleotides not matched to a gene: 13. The CDR3 consists of 16 residues. The CDR3 DNA sequence: TGTGCCAGCAGACTCTATACTAGCGGGGGGAAGTTCGAGCAGTTCTTC. Translation gives CASRLYTSGGKFEQFF.

This clonotype was seen many times. V and J are TRBV10-3 and TRBJ2-7; TRBD1 matches 8 bases. CDR3 length: 16 amino acids. In germline, CDR1 is ENHRY, CDR2 SYGVKD. The J segment lost 1 base and the V segment lost 2 bases, leaving 7 bases of the junction unmatched. CDR3 sequence (DNA): TGTGCCATCAGTGAGGGAGGACAGGGATTTTCCTACGAGCAGTACTTC. Protein product: CAISEGGQGFSYEQYF.

There are many counts of this clonotype. Here the CDR3 reads CAYGVVGGEYTGELFF. CDR3 in DNA: TGTGCATATGGAGTGGTTGGAGGGGAGTACACCGGGGAGCTGTTTTTT. The chain has TRBV30 and TRBJ2-2; tentative D call: TRBD2 (6 bases). This CDR3 has 16 residues. Looked up from germline, CDR1 is GTSNPN and CDR2 is SVGIG (reference sequence).

This clonotype has only a few counts. The chain has TRBV10-3 and TRBJ2-7, with D unresolved. Between the trimmed V and J ends, which lost 0 bases and 2 bases, there was a span of 11 bases. The CDR3 is 15 amino acids. Germline loops: CDR1 ENHRY, CDR2 SYGVKD. This chain's CDR3 is CAISESIRETYEQYF. CDR3 DNA sequence: TGTGCCATCAGTGAGTCGATAAGGGAAACCTACGAGCAGTACTTC.

This clonotype was seen repeatedly, ten times or more. The chain links TRBV6-5 to TRBJ2-7; D call uncertain. The germline V gene encodes CDR1 MNHEY and CDR2 SVGAGI. Deletions cut 0 bases from V and 0 bases from J, with 6 bases between. The CDR3 runs 14 residues. CDR3 sequence: CASSYSANSYEQYF. The CDR3 nucleotides are TGTGCCAGCAGTTACTCGGCCAACTCCTACGAGCAGTACTTC.

CDR3 sequence (DNA): TGTGCCAGCAGTTTCTACGGGGGGGCCTCCGAGCAGTACTTC. Amino acid sequence: CASSFYGGASEQYF. The chain is built from TRBV12-3 or TRBV12-4 and TRBJ2-7, with TRBD2 matching 8 bases. The CDR3 covers 14 residues. Trimming removed 3 bases from V and 6 bases from J; junction bases left unmatched: 7.

This clonotype was recorded many times. The chain combines TRBV6-2 or TRBV6-3 with TRBJ2-7; 10 nucleotides match TRBD2. Germline CDR1 is MNHEY and CDR2 is SVGEGT. V dropped 5 bases and J dropped 0; count of bases not matched to a gene: 7. The CDR3 loop spans 16 amino acids. In DNA, the CDR3 is TGTGCCAGCAGTAGAATTCTAGCGGGGGCCTCCTACGAGCAGTACTTC. Amino acids: CASSRILAGASYEQYF.

The V call is TRBV3-1, the J call TRBJ2-5; D call uncertain. The germline CDR1 and CDR2 sequences are LGHDT and YNNKEL (reference sequence). V was pared by 9 bases and J by 4 bases, with 12 bases between. The CDR3 contains 12 residues. CDR3 protein: CASIGPTETQYF. The CDR3 DNA is TGTGCCAGTATTGGGCCTACAGAGACCCAGTACTTC.

This clonotype was picked up a small number of times. The CDR3 sequence: CATKEGQGYTGELFF. Here the CDR3 DNA reads TGTGCCACCAAGGAGGGACAGGGGTACACCGGGGAGCTGTTTTTT. The gene calls are TRBV27 and TRBJ2-2, with 10 bases aligning to TRBD1. The CDR3 has 15 amino acids. J gave up 3 bases and V 10 bases, and 8 bases lay outside the gene matches. Germline-derived CDR1 and CDR2 are MNHEY and SMNVEV (reference sequence).

Concerning this clonotype: A clone one base away is much larger, so this may be a read error. The J gene is TRBJ2-1, the V gene TRBV30, with unresolved D. Germline CDR1 is GTSNPN and CDR2 is SVGIG (reference sequence). CDR3 length equals 12 residues. CDR3: CAWGVADNEQFF. CDR3 nucleotide sequence: TGTGCCTGGGGTGTTGCCGACAATGAGCAGTTCTTC. Complete variable domain (other parts from reference TRBV30 and TRBJ2-1): SQTIHQWPATLVQPVGSPLSLECTVEGTSNPNLYWYRQAAGRGLQLLFYSVGIGQISSEVPQNLSASRPQDRQFILSSKKLLLSDSGFYLCAWGVADNEQFFGPGTRLTVL.

The J gene is TRBJ2-5, the V gene TRBV6-2 or TRBV6-3, with 9 bases that match TRBD1. V shed 0 bases and J 9 bases; nucleotides not matched to a gene: 8. The CDR3 contains 15 residues. Germline CDR1 reads MNHEY; CDR2 reads SVGEGT. CDR3 sequence reads: CASSYSTGTGLSQYF. The CDR3, as DNA: TGTGCCAGCAGTTACTCGACCGGGACAGGGTTATCCCAGTACTTC.

This clonotype has ten or more counts. The chain recombines TRBV7-6 with TRBJ1-1; D remains ambiguous. The CDR3 runs to 13 residues. V was trimmed by 1 base and J by 4 bases, leaving 7 bases between them. Per germline, CDR1 SGHVS and CDR2 FNYEAQ. The CDR3 region is CASSLGRATEAFF. The CDR3, as DNA: TGTGCCAGCAGCTTAGGAAGGGCCACTGAAGCTTTCTTT.

In this sample, this clonotype turned up a few times. This may be a read error, as it is one base from a much larger clone. V is TRBV7-2 and J is TRBJ1-6, with TRBD1 matching over 8 bases. V lost 5 bases and J lost 11; bases outside the gene matches: 8. CDR3 length: 14 amino acids. Germline V gene sequence: CDR1 SGHTA, CDR2 FQGNSA. CDR3 protein: CASSVGRGQAPLHF. The CDR3 region has the DNA TGTGCCAGCAGCGTGGGCAGGGGGCAGGCACCCCTCCACTTT.

Ten or more counts support this clonotype. V is TRBV7-8 and J is TRBJ1-5; a possible D gene is TRBD1 (6 bases). Trimming removed 1 base at V and 7 bases at J, with 17 bases between. Germline-derived CDR1 and CDR2 are SGHVS and FQNEAQ. This CDR3 is built from 16 residues. CDR3 in amino acids: CASSLGGRGVGQPQHF. The CDR3 DNA reads as TGTGCCAGCAGCTTAGGCGGCAGGGGAGTAGGGCAGCCCCAGCATTTT.

The gene calls are TRBV7-9 and TRBJ2-5, with D possibly TRBD1 on 6 matching bases. The ends were cut back, 4 bases at V and 10 bases at J, with 13 bases in the middle. Germline V lookup: CDR1 SEHNR, CDR2 FQNEAQ (reference sequence). The CDR3 has 12 amino acids. Here the CDR3 reads CASSSDRLVQYF. Here the CDR3 DNA reads TGTGCCAGCAGCTCCGACAGGTTGGTCCAGTACTTC.

Details on this clonotype: This clone may be a read error of a much larger clone one base away. V and J are TRBV6-4 and TRBJ1-5, with 8 nucleotides matching TRBD1. This CDR3 has 17 amino acids. CDR1 and CDR2 from the germline V gene are MRHNA and SNTAGT. CDR3 sequence reads: CTSVSGAGGEDGQPQHF. The CDR3 nucleotides are TGTACCAGCGTCTCGGGGGCAGGGGGCGAGGATGGTCAGCCCCAGCATTTT.

This clonotype was found a few times. The J gene is TRBJ1-2, the V gene TRBV4-1, with 9 bases fitting TRBD1. This CDR3 has 16 residues. Germline CDR1 MGHRA, CDR2 YSYEKL. J gave up 0 bases and V 5 bases, and 7 bases lay outside the gene matches. This chain's CDR3 is CASSDGTGSPNYGYTF. CDR3 coding DNA: TGCGCCAGCAGCGACGGGACAGGGTCCCCTAACTATGGCTACACCTTC.

For this clonotype: This likely comes from a read error, as the CDR3 has no conserved phenylalanine or tryptophan at its end. The V call is TRBV18, the J call TRBJ2-1, with 9 bases matching TRBD1. Germline V CDR1 and CDR2: KGHSH, LQKENI. Losses at the gene ends were 8 bases for V and 4 bases for J; bases not matched to a gene: 9. This CDR3 is built from 15 residues. CDR3 region: CASTRTGQGYNEQFL. CDR3 sequence (DNA): TGTGCCAGCACGAGGACAGGACAGGGGTACAATGAGCAGTTCTTA.

Ten or more counts support this clonotype. The rearrangement links TRBV18 to TRBJ1-5, with 8 bases aligning to TRBD1. The germline V gene has CDR1 KGHSH and CDR2 LQKENI. Trimming took 6 bases from V and 6 from J; bases not matched to a gene: 7. The CDR3 extends over 14 amino acids. The CDR3 sequence: CASSLDREGQPQHF. For the CDR3, the DNA is TGTGCCAGCTCTTTGGACAGGGAAGGTCAGCCCCAGCATTTT.

V and J are TRBV15 and TRBJ2-7, with D perhaps matching TRBD1 (6 bases). CDR3 size: 16 residues. The V gene's germline CDR1 is LNHNV and CDR2 YYDKDF (reference sequence). Between the trimmed V and J ends, which lost 4 bases and 0 bases, there was a span of 16 bases. The CDR3 DNA follows: TGTGCCACCAGCACCCCGGGTGTGGGGGCCTCCTACGAGCAGTACTTC. Translating gives CATSTPGVGASYEQYF.

This clonotype was counted ten times or more. V usage is TRBV5-1 and J usage is TRBJ2-3; 8 positions match TRBD1. The CDR3 sequence is 14 residues long. V shed 3 bases, J shed 2 bases, and the junction held 2 bases outside the gene matches. Germline V gene lookup returns CDR1 SGHRS and CDR2 YFSETQ. As DNA, the CDR3 is TGCGCCAGCAGCTCGGGACAGGTCACAGATACGCAGTATTTT. Amino acids: CASSSGQVTDTQYF.

This sequence joins TRBV6-1 and TRBJ2-5; 13 nucleotides align to TRBD2. Germline-derived CDR1 and CDR2 are MNHNS and SASEGT. The CDR3 runs 15 residues. Trimming removed 7 bases from V and 2 bases from J; junction bases left unmatched: 4. CDR3 loop: CASTPGLAGQETQYF. Written as DNA, the CDR3 is TGTGCCAGCACCCCGGGACTAGCGGGGCAAGAGACCCAGTACTTC.

The sample holds many counts of this clonotype. V usage is TRBV20-1 and J usage is TRBJ2-1; 11 nucleotides line up with TRBD2. The trim removed 6 bases at V and 4 bases at J, leaving 8 bases unmatched. CDR1 DFQATT and CDR2 SNEGSKA come from the germline V gene (reference sequence). This CDR3 spans 15 amino acids. CDR3 residues: CSARTPSGGYNEQFF. The CDR3 DNA is TGCAGTGCGAGGACTCCTAGCGGGGGGTACAATGAGCAGTTCTTC.

This clonotype has at least ten counts. The gene calls are TRBV2 and TRBJ1-6, with 11 bases matching TRBD1. J lost 11 bases, V lost 1 base, and 7 bases had no gene match. Germline V gene data show CDR1 as SNHLY and CDR2 as FYNNEI. The CDR3 length is 16 residues. The CDR3 sequence is CASSEGGRDRGTPLHF. CDR3 coding DNA: TGTGCCAGCAGTGAAGGGGGTAGGGACAGGGGGACACCCCTCCACTTT.